This T cell receptor beta chain came from a study of human T cells and chemical hapten exposure. Turning to the study itself: Patients' scalps got diphenylcyclopropenone weekly throughout the approximately 23-week study.

V lost 3 bases and J 0 bases, leaving 7 bases between the germline ends. The CDR3 has 14 amino acids. CDR1 and CDR2 from the germline V gene are SGHTA and FQGNSA. This clonotype came up many times. What it binds is not known. Overall study findings and caveats: DPC sensitization left the count of TCRs above 1 in 1000 unchanged.

In the study's own analysis: From roughly 23,000 to 640,000 TCRs were found per sample, with a median of 95,638. Each CDR3 protein gets one entry after TCRdb re-called the RACE reads with MiXCR. The V and J calls were determined by TCRdb, not by the authors. Among 240,000 or so distinct CDR3 sequences listed, about 8.1% were seen once. Noted time point: pre-sensitization, week 0. Treatment specified: therapeutic diphenylcyclopropenone sensitization with weekly scalp DPC. Specimen: whole blood, collected in connection with sensitization to the hapten diphenylcyclopropenone (DPC). This receptor was obtained from a woman in her thirties or forties with alopecia areata. Some clones in this sample may be carry-over from other donors' samples. The rearrangement uses TRBV7-2 and TRBJ2-3, with TRBD1 as a possible D gene (5 bases). CDR3 DNA: TGTGCCAGCAGCTTCAGGGCCAGCACAGATACGCAGTATTTT. Translated: CASSFRASTDTQYF. The full variable domain, rest sourced from reference TRBV7-2 and TRBJ2-3, is GAGVSQSPSNKVTEKGKDVELRCDPISGHTALYWYRQSLGQGLEFLIYFQGNSAPDKSGLPSDRFSAERTGGSVSTLTIQRTQQEDSAVYLCASSFRASTDTQYFGPGTRLTVL.